This entry features one TCR beta chain sequence. This entry comes from a study of blood T cell repertoires in COVID-19. As for the study in general: Spain, Italy and the United States supplied samples that represented acute and convalescent COVID-19. The analysed material was cDNA or gDNA that came from T cells, B-cell-depleted T cells, or PBMCs.

CDR1 and CDR2 (germline): LGHDT, YNNKEL (reference sequence). V lost 2 bases and J lost 6, with 20 bases in between. The CDR3 length is 17 residues. Original data processing: It was from reference gene primer amplification that nucleated cell counts were estimated. Some clones are missing from TCRdb's copy, which holds only in-frame ones; the method was immunoSEQ multiplex PCR. V and J calls and clone size are as listed in that table; D and trimming were resolved from the DNA. The sample yields about 400,000 clones, roughly 90% seen once. The clonotype originates from a woman aged 60 to 75 with COVID-19, enrolled during active disease. This rearrangement joins TRBV3-1 (or the pseudogene TRBV3-2) to TRBJ2-1; D not resolved. The material sequenced was peripheral blood. Written as DNA, the CDR3 is TGTGCCAGCAGCCAAAGACGGTACAGCCTTCTGAGCAATGAGCAGTTCTTC. Encoded protein: CASSQRRYSLLSNEQFF.